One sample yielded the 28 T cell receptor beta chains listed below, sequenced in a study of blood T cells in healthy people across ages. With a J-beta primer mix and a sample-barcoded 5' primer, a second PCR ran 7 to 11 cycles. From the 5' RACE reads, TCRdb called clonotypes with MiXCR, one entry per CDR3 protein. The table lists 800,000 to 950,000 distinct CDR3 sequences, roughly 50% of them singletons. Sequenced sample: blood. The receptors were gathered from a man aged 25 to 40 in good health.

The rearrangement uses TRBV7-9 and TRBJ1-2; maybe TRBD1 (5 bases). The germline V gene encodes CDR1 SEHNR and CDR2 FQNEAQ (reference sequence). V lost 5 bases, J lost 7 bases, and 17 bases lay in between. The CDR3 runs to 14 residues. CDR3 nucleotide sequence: TGTGCCAGCAGCATTGGGACGGAGAGTAGTGGCTACACCTTC. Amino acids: CASSIGTESSGYTF.

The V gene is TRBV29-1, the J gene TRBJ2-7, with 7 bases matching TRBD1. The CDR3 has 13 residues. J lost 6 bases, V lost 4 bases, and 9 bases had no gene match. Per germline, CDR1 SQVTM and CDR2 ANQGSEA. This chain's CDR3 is CSVAETGTFEQYF. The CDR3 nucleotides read TGCAGCGTTGCAGAGACAGGGACGTTCGAGCAGTACTTC.

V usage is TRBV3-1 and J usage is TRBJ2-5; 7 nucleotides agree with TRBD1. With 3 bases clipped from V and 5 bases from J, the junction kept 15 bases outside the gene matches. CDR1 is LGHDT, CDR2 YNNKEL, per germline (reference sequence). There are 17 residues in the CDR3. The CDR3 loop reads CASSHDRTGGLEETQYF. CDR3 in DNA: TGTGCCAGCAGCCATGACCGGACAGGCGGTTTGGAGGAGACCCAGTACTTC.

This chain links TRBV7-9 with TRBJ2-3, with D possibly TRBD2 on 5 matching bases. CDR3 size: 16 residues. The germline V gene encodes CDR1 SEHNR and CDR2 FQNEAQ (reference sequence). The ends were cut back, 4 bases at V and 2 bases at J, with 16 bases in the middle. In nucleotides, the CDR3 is TGTGCCAGCAGCTCCGGAATCCTAGCATACACAGATACGCAGTATTTT. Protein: CASSSGILAYTDTQYF.

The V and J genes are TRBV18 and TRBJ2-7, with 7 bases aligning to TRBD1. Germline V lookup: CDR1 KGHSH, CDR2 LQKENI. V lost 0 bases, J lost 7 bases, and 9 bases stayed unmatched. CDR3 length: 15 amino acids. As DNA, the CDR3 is TGTGCCAGCTCACCACCTCGTACAGGGGCCTGGGAGCAGTACTTC. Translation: CASSPPRTGAWEQYF.

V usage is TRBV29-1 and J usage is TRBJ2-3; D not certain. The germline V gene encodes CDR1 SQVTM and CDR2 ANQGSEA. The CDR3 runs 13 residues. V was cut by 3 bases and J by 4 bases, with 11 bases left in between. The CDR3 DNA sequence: TGCAGCGTTGATGCCTCCCAGGCAGATACGCAGTATTTT. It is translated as CSVDASQADTQYF.

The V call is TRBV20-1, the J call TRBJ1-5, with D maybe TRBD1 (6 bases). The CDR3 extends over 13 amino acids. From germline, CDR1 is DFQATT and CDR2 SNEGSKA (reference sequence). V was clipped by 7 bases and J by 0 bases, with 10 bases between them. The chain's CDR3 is CSGRGFSNQPQHF. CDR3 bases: TGCAGTGGAAGGGGGTTTAGCAATCAGCCCCAGCATTTT.

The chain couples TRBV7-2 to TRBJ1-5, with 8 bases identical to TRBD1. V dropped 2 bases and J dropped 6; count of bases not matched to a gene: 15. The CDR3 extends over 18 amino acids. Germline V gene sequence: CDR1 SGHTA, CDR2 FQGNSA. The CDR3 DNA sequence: TGTGCCAGCAGCTTATTCCGTCAGGGGGCGATGCACGGTCAGCCCCAGCATTTT. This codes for CASSLFRQGAMHGQPQHF.

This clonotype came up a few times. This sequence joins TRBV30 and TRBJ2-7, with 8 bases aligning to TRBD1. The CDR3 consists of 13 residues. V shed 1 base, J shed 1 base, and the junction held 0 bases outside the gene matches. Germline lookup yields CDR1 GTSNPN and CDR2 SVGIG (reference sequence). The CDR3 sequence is CAWSGTGSYEQYF. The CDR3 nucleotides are TGTGCCTGGAGTGGGACAGGGTCCTACGAGCAGTACTTC. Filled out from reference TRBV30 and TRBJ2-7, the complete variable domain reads SQTIHQWPATLVQPVGSPLSLECTVEGTSNPNLYWYRQAAGRGLQLLFYSVGIGQISSEVPQNLSASRPQDRQFILSSKKLLLSDSGFYLCAWSGTGSYEQYFGPGTRLTVT.

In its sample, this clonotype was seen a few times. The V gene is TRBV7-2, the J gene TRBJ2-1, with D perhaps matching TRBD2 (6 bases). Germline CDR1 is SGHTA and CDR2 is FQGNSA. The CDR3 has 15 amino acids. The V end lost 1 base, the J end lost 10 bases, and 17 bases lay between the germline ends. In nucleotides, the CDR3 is TGTGCCAGCAGCTTAGAGGTAGCGGTCTTCTGCGAGCAGTTCTTC. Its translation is CASSLEVAVFCEQFF. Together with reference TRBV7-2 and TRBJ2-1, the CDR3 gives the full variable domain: GAGVSQSPSNKVTEKGKDVELRCDPISGHTALYWYRQSLGQGLEFLIYFQGNSAPDKSGLPSDRFSAERTGGSVSTLTIQRTQQEDSAVYLCASSLEVAVFCEQFFGPGTRLTVL.

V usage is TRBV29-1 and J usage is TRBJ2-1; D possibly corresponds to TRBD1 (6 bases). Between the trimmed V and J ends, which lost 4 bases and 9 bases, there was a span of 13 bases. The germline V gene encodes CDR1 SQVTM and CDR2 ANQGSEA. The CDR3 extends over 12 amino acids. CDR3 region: CSVGQAEPEQFF. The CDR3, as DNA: TGCAGCGTTGGACAGGCCGAGCCTGAGCAGTTCTTC.

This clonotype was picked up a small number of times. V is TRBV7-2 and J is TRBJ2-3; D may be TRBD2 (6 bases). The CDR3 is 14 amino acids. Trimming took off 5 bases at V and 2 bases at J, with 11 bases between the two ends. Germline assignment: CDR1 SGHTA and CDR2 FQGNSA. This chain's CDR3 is CASSTGLHTDTQYF. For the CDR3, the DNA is TGTGCCAGCAGCACGGGACTTCACACAGATACGCAGTATTTT.

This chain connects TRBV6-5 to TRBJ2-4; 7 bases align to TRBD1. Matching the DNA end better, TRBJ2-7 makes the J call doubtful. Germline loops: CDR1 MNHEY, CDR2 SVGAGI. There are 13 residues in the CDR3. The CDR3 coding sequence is TGTGCCAGCAATGACAGGGCTTTACGCGAGCAGTACTTC. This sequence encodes CASNDRALREQYF.

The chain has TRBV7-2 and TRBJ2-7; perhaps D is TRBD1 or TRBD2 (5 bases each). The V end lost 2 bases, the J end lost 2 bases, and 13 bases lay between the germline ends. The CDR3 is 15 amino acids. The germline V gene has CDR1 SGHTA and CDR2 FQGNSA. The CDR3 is CASSLIGDPTYEQYF. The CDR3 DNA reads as TGTGCCAGCAGCTTAATAGGGGACCCAACCTACGAGCAGTACTTC.

The CDR3: CATQPAASGEKLFF. In DNA form, the CDR3 reads TGTGCCACCCAACCCGCAGCTTCGGGTGAAAAACTGTTTTTT. This rearrangement joins TRBV7-9 to TRBJ1-4; D not certain. Deletions cut 10 bases from V and 7 bases from J, with 19 bases between. Germline values: CDR1 SEHNR, CDR2 FQNEAQ (reference sequence). The CDR3 runs to 14 residues.

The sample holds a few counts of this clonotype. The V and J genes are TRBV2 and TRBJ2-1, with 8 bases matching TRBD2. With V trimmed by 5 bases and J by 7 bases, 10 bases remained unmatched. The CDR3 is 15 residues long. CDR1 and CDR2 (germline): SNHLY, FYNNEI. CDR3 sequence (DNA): TGTGCCAGCAGTCAGTCGACGGGGGGGCCTAATGAGCAGTTCTTC. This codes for CASSQSTGGPNEQFF.

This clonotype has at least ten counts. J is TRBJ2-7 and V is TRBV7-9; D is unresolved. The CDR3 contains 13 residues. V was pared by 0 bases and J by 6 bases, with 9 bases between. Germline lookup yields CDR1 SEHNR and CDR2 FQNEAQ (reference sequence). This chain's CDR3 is CASSLAYMGEQYF. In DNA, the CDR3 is TGTGCCAGCAGCTTAGCGTATATGGGCGAGCAGTACTTC.

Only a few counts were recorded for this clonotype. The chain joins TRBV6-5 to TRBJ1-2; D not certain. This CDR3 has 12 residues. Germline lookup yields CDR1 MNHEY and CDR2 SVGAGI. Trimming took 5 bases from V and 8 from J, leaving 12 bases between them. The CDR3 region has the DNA TGTGCCAGCAGTAACCAAGGAATCGGCTACACCTTC. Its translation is CASSNQGIGYTF.

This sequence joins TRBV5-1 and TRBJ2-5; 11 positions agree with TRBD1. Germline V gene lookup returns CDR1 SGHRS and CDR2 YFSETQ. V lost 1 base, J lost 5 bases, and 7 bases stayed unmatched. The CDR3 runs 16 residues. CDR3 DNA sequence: TGCGCCAGCAGCTTGCCCCGGACAGGGGGCATTGAGACCCAGTACTTC. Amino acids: CASSLPRTGGIETQYF.

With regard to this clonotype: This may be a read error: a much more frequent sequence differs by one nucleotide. The CDR3 DNA reads as TGCAGTGCTAGAGCCATTGCCGGGACAGAGGGACGCGAGCAGTACTTC. Translated: CSARAIAGTEGREQYF. V usage is TRBV20-1 and J usage is TRBJ2-5, with TRBD1 identical over 7 bases. The J call may not be correct, given that the DNA end is closer to TRBJ2-7. The CDR3 runs to 16 residues. The germline CDR1 and CDR2 sequences are DFQATT and SNEGSKA (reference sequence).

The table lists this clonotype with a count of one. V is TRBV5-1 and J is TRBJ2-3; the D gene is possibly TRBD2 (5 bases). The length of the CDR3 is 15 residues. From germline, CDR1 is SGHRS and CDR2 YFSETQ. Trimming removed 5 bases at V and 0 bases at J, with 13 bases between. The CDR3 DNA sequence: TGCGCCAGCAGAGACCGGGGAGAGAGCACAGATACGCAGTATTTT. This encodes CASRDRGESTDTQYF.

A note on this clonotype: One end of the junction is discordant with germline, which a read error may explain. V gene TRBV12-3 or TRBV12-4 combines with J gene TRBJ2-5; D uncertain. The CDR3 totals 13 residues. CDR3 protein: CVSSLDLGETQYF. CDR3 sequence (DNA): TGTGTCAGCAGTTTAGATCTGGGGGAGACCCAGTACTTC.

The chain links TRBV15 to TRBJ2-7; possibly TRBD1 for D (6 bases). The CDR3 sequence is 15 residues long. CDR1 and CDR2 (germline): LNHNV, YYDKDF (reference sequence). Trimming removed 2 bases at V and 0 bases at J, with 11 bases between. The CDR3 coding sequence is TGTGCCACCAGCAGAAGGGGGTCCGGCTCCTACGAGCAGTACTTC. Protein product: CATSRRGSGSYEQYF.

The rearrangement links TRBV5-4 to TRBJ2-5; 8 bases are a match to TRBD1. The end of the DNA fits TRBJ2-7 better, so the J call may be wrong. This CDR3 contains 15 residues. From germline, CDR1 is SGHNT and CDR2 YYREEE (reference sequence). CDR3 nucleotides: TGTGCCAGCAGCGCCGCAGGGGGCTCCACCTACGAGCAGTACTTC. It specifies CASSAAGGSTYEQYF.

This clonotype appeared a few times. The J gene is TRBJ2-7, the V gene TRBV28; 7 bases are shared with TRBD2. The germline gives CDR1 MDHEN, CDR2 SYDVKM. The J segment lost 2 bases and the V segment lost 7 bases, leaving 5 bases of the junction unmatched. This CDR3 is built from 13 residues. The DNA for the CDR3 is TGTGCCAGCACCCTCAGCGGGGCCTACGAGCAGTACTTC. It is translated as CASTLSGAYEQYF.

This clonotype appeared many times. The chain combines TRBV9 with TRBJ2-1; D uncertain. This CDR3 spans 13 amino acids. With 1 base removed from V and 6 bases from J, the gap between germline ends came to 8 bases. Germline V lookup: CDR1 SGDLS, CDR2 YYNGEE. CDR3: CASSVQSTNEQFF. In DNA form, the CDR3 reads TGTGCCAGCAGCGTACAGTCTACCAATGAGCAGTTCTTC.

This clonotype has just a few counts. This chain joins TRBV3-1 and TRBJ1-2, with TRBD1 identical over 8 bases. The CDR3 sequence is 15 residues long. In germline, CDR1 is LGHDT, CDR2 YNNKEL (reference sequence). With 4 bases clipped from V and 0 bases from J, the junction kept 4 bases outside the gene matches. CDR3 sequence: CASSRGQGTNYGYTF. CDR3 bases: TGTGCCAGCAGCCGAGGACAGGGTACTAACTATGGCTACACCTTC.

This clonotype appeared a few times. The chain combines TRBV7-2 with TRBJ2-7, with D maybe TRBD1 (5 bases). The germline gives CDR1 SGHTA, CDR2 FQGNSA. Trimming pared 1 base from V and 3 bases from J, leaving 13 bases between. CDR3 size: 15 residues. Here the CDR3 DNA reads TGTGCCAGCAGCTTAGAGTTAGGGGCCGACTACGAGCAGTACTTC. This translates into CASSLELGADYEQYF.